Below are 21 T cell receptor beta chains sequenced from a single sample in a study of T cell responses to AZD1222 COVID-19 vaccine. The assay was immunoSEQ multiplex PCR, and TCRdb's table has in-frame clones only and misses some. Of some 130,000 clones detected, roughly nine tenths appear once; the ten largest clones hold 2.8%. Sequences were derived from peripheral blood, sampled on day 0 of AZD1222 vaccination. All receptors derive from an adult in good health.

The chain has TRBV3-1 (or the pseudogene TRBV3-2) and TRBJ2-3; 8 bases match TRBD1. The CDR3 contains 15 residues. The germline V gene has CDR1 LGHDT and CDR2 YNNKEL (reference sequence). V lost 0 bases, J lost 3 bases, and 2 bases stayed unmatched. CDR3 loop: CASSQEDRVTDTQYF. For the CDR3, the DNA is TGTGCCAGCAGCCAAGAGGACAGGGTGACAGATACGCAGTATTTT.

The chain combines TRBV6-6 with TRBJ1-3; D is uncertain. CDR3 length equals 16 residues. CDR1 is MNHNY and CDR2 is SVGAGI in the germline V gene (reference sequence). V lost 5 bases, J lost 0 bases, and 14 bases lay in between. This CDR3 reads CASSRPGGNSGNTIYF. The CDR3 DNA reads TGTGCCAGCAGTCGCCCGGGAGGGAACTCTGGAAACACCATATATTTT.

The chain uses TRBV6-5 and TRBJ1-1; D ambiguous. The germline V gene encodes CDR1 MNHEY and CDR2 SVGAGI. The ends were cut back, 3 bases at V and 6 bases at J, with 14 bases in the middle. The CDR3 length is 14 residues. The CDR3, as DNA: TGTGCCAGCAGTTATAATCCGGACGGCCCTGAAGCTTTCTTT. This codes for CASSYNPDGPEAFF.

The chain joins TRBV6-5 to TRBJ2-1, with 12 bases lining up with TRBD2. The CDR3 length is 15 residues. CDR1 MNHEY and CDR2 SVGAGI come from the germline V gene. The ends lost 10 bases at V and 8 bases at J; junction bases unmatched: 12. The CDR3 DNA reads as TGTGCCACCGAAGCGACTAGCGGGAGAGTGTATGAGCAGTTCTTC. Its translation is CATEATSGRVYEQFF.

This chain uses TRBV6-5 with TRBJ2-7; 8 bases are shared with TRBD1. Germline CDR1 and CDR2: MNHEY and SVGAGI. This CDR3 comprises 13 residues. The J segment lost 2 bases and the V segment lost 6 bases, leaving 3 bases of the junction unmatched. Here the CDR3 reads CASSWDRTYEQYF. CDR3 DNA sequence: TGTGCCAGCAGCTGGGACAGGACCTACGAGCAGTACTTC.

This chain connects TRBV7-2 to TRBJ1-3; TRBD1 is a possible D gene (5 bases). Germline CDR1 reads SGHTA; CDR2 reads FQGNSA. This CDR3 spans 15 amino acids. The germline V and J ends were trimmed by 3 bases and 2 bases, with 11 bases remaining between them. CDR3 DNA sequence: TGTGCCAGCAGCTTTGGGGCAAAAACTGGAAACACCATATATTTT. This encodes CASSFGAKTGNTIYF.

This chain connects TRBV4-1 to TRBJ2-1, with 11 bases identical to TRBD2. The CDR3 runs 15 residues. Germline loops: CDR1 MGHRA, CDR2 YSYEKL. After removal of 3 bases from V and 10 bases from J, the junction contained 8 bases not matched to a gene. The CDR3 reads CASSHRLAGGEEQFF. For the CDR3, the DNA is TGCGCCAGCAGCCATCGGCTAGCGGGAGGCGAGGAGCAGTTCTTC.

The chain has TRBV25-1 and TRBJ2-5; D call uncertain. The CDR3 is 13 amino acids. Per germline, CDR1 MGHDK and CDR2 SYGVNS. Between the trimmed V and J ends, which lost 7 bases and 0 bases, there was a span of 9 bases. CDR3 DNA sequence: TGTGCCAGCAAATCTGTGAACCAAGAGACCCAGTACTTC. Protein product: CASKSVNQETQYF.

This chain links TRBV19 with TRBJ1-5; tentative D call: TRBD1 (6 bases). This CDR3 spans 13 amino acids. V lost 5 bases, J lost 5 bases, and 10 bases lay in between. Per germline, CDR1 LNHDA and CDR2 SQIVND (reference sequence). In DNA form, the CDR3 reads TGTGCCAGTAGTGAACAGGGAGATCAGCCCCAGCATTTT. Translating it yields CASSEQGDQPQHF.

The chain's CDR3 is CASSLLNAGSISRETQYF. CDR3 DNA: TGTGCCAGCAGCTTATTAAATGCAGGTAGTATCAGTCGTGAGACCCAGTACTTC. The V and J genes are TRBV7-9 and TRBJ2-5; the D is unclear. The CDR3 contains 18 residues. Trimming pared 2 bases from V and 5 bases from J, leaving 24 bases between. The germline gives CDR1 SEHNR, CDR2 FQNEAQ (reference sequence).

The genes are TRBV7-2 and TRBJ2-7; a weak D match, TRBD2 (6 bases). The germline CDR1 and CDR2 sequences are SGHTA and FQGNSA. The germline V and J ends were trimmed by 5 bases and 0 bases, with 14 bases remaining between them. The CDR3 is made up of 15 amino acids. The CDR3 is CASSQGLGSSYEQYF. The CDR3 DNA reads TGTGCCAGCAGCCAGGGACTGGGGAGCTCCTACGAGCAGTACTTC.

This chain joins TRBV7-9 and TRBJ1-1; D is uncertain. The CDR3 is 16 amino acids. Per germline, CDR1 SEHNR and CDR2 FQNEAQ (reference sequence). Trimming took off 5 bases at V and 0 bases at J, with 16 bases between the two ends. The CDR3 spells CASSHHANAMNTEAFF. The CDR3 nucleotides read TGTGCCAGCAGCCACCATGCGAATGCAATGAACACTGAAGCTTTCTTT.

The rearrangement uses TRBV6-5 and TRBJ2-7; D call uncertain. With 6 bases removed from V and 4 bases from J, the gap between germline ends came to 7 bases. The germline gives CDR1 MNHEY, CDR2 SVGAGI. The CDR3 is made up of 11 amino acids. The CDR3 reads CASSHIYEQYF. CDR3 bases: TGTGCCAGCAGCCATATATACGAGCAGTACTTC.

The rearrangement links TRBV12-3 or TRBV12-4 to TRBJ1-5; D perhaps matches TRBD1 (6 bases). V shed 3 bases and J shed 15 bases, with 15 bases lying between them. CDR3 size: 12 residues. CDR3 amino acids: CASSFEGQNRHF. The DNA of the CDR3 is TGTGCCAGCAGTTTTGAGGGACAAAATAGGCATTTT.

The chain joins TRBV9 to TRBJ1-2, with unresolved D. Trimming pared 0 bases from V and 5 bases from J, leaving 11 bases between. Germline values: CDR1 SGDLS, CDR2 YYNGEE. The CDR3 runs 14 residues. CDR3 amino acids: CASSVAAVAYGYTF. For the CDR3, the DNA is TGTGCCAGCAGCGTAGCGGCAGTCGCATATGGCTACACCTTC.

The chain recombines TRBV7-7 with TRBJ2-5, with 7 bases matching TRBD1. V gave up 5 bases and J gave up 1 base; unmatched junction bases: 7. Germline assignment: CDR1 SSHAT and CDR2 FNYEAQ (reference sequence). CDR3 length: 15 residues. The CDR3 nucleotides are TGTGCCAGCAGCGCCGACAGGGATGTCCAAGAGACCCAGTACTTC. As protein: CASSADRDVQETQYF.

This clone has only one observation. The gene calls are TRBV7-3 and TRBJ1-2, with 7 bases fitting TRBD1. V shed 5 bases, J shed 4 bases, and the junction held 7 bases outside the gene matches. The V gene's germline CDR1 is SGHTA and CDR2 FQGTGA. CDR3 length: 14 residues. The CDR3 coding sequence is TGTGCCAGCAGCCCGGACGACAGGGTCTATGGCTACACCTTC. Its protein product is CASSPDDRVYGYTF.

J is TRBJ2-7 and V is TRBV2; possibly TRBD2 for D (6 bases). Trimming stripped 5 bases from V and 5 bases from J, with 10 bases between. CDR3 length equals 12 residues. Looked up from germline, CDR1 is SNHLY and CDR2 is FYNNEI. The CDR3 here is CASSPGTHEQYF. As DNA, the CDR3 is TGTGCCAGCAGTCCCGGGACTCACGAGCAGTACTTC.

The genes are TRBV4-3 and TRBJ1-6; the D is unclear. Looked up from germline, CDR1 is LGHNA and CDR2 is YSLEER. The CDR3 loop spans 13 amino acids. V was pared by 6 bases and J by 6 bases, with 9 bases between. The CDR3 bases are TGCGCCAGCAGAGGAACCGTTAATTCACCCCTCCACTTT. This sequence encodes CASRGTVNSPLHF.

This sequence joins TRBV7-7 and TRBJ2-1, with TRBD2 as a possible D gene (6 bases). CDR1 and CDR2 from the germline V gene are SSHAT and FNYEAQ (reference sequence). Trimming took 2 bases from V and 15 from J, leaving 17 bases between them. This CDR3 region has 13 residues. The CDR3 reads CASSLNAGRFPFF. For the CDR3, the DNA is TGTGCCAGCAGCTTAAATGCGGGACGCTTCCCGTTCTTC.

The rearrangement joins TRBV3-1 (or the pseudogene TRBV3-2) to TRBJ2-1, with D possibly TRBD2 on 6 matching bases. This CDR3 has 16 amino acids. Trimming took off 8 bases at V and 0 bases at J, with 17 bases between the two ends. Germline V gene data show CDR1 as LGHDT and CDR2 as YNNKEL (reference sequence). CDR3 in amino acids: CASGGYGGYSYNEQFF. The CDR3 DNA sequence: TGTGCCAGCGGAGGGTATGGGGGGTACTCCTACAATGAGCAGTTCTTC.